This T cell receptor (beta chain) derives from a study of blood T cell repertoires in COVID-19. Original processing methods: Reference gene primer amplification gave estimated nucleated cell counts. Libraries were prepared by immunoSEQ multiplex PCR; TCRdb keeps only in-frame clonotypes and omits some of them. Clone size and the V and J calls come from that table; the DNA yielded D and trimming. This table has about 100,000 clones, over 80% appearing once. The CDR3 extends over 14 amino acids. V lost 0 bases and J 4 bases, leaving 8 bases between the germline ends. Germline V gives CDR1 MGHRA, CDR2 YSYEKL.

The J gene is TRBJ2-3, the V gene TRBV4-1; D uncertain. The specimen was peripheral blood. The receptor's source is a middle-aged man with active or convalescent COVID-19. The CDR3 nucleotides read TGCGCCAGCAGCCAAGAGGGCTCTTCAGATACGCAGTATTTT. It yields the protein CASSQEGSSDTQYF.